This T cell receptor (beta chain) was found in a study of cytomegalovirus exposure and HLA in healthy donors. Study details: Roughly 85 million unique TCRs from HLA-typed donors made up an early data release. Study findings and constraints: The authors later found HLA-associated TCR beta chains more clonally expanded than equally common others. In a later analysis, at a false discovery rate of 0.05, over 15,000 TCR beta sequences were associated with HLA alleles.

Details on this clone: Its antigen is unknown.

This CDR3 contains 16 residues. The V and J ends lost 5 bases and 3 bases respectively, with 16 bases between them. The V gene's germline CDR1 is KGHSH and CDR2 LQKENI. PCR involved 60 Vbeta and 13 Jbeta primers. Data came from immunoSEQ multiplex PCR; TCRdb stores just in-frame clones and leaves some out. The data show about 130,000 clones, around 78% seen once. The chain recombines TRBV18 with TRBJ1-4; TRBD1 is a possible D gene (5 bases). The sequence came from a man aged 45-65 years in good health and CMV-seronegative. The specimen sequenced was PBMCs. The CDR3 reads CASSGIRRDSNEKLFF. CDR3 nucleotides: TGTGCCAGCTCAGGAATACGCAGGGATTCTAATGAAAAACTGTTTTTT.